The entry below gives a single T cell receptor beta chain sequence along with its context. The sample belongs to a study of T cell changes during pregnancy in multiple sclerosis. TCRdb keeps only in-frame clones here, not all; method: immunoSEQ multiplex PCR. The table includes 60,000 or so clones, 90% to 95% detected once. The germline V gene encodes CDR1 SGHTA and CDR2 FQGNSA. This CDR3 has 14 residues. Trimming removed 6 bases from V and 13 bases from J, with 19 bases in between. Sequencing used peripheral blood, obtained before pregnancy. The V call is TRBV7-2, the J call TRBJ1-6; TRBD1 might be the D (6 bases). The source of this sequence is a female donor with multiple sclerosis, enrolled in a pregnancy study. The CDR3 DNA reads as TGTGCCAGCAGTTCTCGACAGGCCGGGTCTCCCCTCCACTTT. Protein sequence: CASSSRQAGSPLHF.